A selection of T cell receptor beta chains follows, all from one sample in a study of T cell responses to AZD1222 COVID-19 vaccine. The repertoire was sequenced with immunoSEQ multiplex PCR; TCRdb's copy has only in-frame clones and lacks some. The table lists fewer than 200,000 clones, 85% to 90% of them singletons. The source was peripheral blood, collected on day 0 of AZD1222 vaccination. These receptors all come from an adult in good health. Both conserved end residues are part of each CDR3. The order of the fields is CDR3 DNA, CDR3 protein, D gene, J gene, clone size, V gene. D genes are given only for firm matches. The size of a clone is reported for some rows only, either as once, few or many, or as a class for expanded clones.

TGTGCCAGCAGCTCCGCGGGTGAGGGGTCGCGCCTCTATGGCTACACCTTC,CASSSAGEGSRLYGYTF,NA,TRBJ1-2,NA,TRBV7-8
TGTGCCAGCAGTCCAGGGGGCGCCGGGAATCAGCCCCAGCATTTT,CASSPGGAGNQPQHF,TRBD1,TRBJ1-5,NA,TRBV6-2/TRBV6-3
TGTGCCAGCAGTGAACGGGGGGGCGCGTTCTCTGGAAACACCATATATTTT,CASSERGGAFSGNTIYF,NA,TRBJ1-3,NA,TRBV6-1
TGTGCCAGCAACAGGGTGGGCACTGAAGCTTTCTTT,CASNRVGTEAFF,NA,TRBJ1-1,NA,TRBV5-8
TGTGCCAGTATAGCAGGGAATGAGCAGTTCTTC,CASIAGNEQFF,NA,TRBJ2-1,NA,TRBV19
TGTGCCAGCAGCCTGACCGTTTACAATGAGCAGTTCTTC,CASSLTVYNEQFF,NA,TRBJ2-1,NA,TRBV7-2
TGTGCCTGGAGTCCCCCCTTTGGAAGGGGAGACTATGGCTACACCTTC,CAWSPPFGRGDYGYTF,NA,TRBJ1-2,NA,TRBV30
TGTGCCAGCAGTTCCCACACGCGGAGGAACACTGAAGCTTTCTTT,CASSSHTRRNTEAFF,NA,TRBJ1-1,NA,TRBV28
TGCGCCAGCAGCTTGGCCAGTGTTGGACTAGCGGGGGCGGATACGCAGTATTTT,CASSLASVGLAGADTQYF,TRBD2,TRBJ2-3,NA,TRBV5-1
TGCGCTAGCAGCCCGGGACAGGTCTCCTACGAGCAGTACTTC,CASSPGQVSYEQYF,TRBD1,TRBJ2-7,NA,TRBV4-3
TGTGCCAGCAGACTTCCGGGACAGGTTATCTATGGCTACACCTTC,CASRLPGQVIYGYTF,TRBD1,TRBJ1-2,NA,TRBV2
TGCGCCAGCAGCTCCCTAGGAGGGACAGGGGGCGGAAACACCATATATTTT,CASSSLGGTGGGNTIYF,TRBD1,TRBJ1-3,NA,TRBV5-1
TGCGCCAGCAGCTTGGACAGAAACACTGAAGCTTTCTTT,CASSLDRNTEAFF,NA,TRBJ1-1,NA,TRBV5-1
TGTGCCAGCTCGGCTAGCGGGACAGCCACTGAAGCTTTCTTT,CASSASGTATEAFF,TRBD1,TRBJ1-1,NA,TRBV18
TGTGCCAGCAGTTTTCGGGGGGCGCAAGGGGCCAACGTCCTGACTTTC,CASSFRGAQGANVLTF,NA,TRBJ2-6,once,TRBV28
TGCAGCGTTGAAGTCCTAGCGGTTAGCACAGATACGCAGTATTTT,CSVEVLAVSTDTQYF,TRBD2,TRBJ2-3,NA,TRBV29-1
TGTGCCAGCACCTTAGACGGGGGGGTGAAGTATGGCTACACCTTC,CASTLDGGVKYGYTF,NA,TRBJ1-2,NA,TRBV9
TGTGCCAGCAGTTTAGTGGGGATGGGAACTGAAGCTTTCTTT,CASSLVGMGTEAFF,NA,TRBJ1-1,NA,TRBV28
TGTGCCAGCAGTTACGGGAGGGGCCCGAACGAAAAACTGTTTTTT,CASSYGRGPNEKLFF,NA,TRBJ1-4,NA,TRBV6-5
TGTGCCAGCAGTTCTCTCCCGGGGGGATCCACACACAATGAGCAGTTCTTC,CASSSLPGGSTHNEQFF,TRBD2,TRBJ2-1,NA,TRBV6-2/TRBV6-3
TGTGCCAGCAGCCCGGGAACCCGAGAGCAGTACTTC,CASSPGTREQYF,NA,TRBJ2-7,once,TRBV28
TGTGCCAGTAGTATTGGGTCCGGGACAGGCAGCAGCTCTGGAAACACCATATATTTT,CASSIGSGTGSSSGNTIYF,TRBD1,TRBJ1-3,few,TRBV19
TGCGCCAGCAGCCTAGGGTGGGGCGGCACAGATACGCAGTATTTT,CASSLGWGGTDTQYF,NA,TRBJ2-3,NA,TRBV5-1
TGTGCTAGCTCAACGGGAAGAAATGAAAAACTGTTTTTT,CASSTGRNEKLFF,NA,TRBJ1-4,NA,TRBV7-7
TGTGCCAGCAGCTTGGCCCCCGGGGGGAAAAATTCACCCCTCCACTTT,CASSLAPGGKNSPLHF,NA,TRBJ1-6,NA,TRBV5-4
TGTGCCAGCAGTGAAATAAGGGCCTGGGGACCCCAGCATTTT,CASSEIRAWGPQHF,NA,TRBJ1-5,NA,TRBV2
TGTGCCACCGGGGGACTGGGGGGGGCCAATGAGCAGTTCTTC,CATGGLGGANEQFF,NA,TRBJ2-1,NA,TRBV24-1
TGCAGCGTTGAATCTAACAGCCGGCCCACTGAAGCTTTCTTT,CSVESNSRPTEAFF,NA,TRBJ1-1,NA,TRBV29-1
TGTGCCTGGAGTGTAAGACAGGGAGTTCAGCCCCAGCATTTT,CAWSVRQGVQPQHF,TRBD1,TRBJ1-5,NA,TRBV30
TGTGCCACCAGCCCTCCTGGGAGGGGGACAGTGGAAAAACTGTTTTTT,CATSPPGRGTVEKLFF,TRBD1,TRBJ1-4,NA,TRBV15
TGTGCCAGCAGCCAAAGCCTACAGGGACTAGTCGGTGGCTACACCTTC,CASSQSLQGLVGGYTF,NA,TRBJ1-2,NA,TRBV3-1/TRBV3-2
TGTGCCTGGCTAGCCGGACACCATAATTCACCCCTCCACTTT,CAWLAGHHNSPLHF,NA,TRBJ1-6,NA,TRBV30
TGTGCCAGCAGTGGGGACAGGGCTAATTCACCCCTCCACTTT,CASSGDRANSPLHF,TRBD1,TRBJ1-6,NA,TRBV2
TGTGCCAGTAGTATCGGTGGGGTCCCCCCCTACGAGCAGTACTTC,CASSIGGVPPYEQYF,NA,TRBJ2-7,NA,TRBV19
TGTGCCAGCAGTGAGACGGGAGAATACAATGAGCAGTTCTTC,CASSETGEYNEQFF,NA,TRBJ2-1,once,TRBV2
TGTGCCAGCAGTCCGACGAGTAGCAATCAGCCCCAGCATTTT,CASSPTSSNQPQHF,NA,TRBJ1-5,NA,TRBV6-4
TGTGCCACCAGTGATCCCGGACAGGGCGTGGGGGAGACCCAGTACTTC,CATSDPGQGVGETQYF,TRBD1,TRBJ2-5,NA,TRBV24-1
TGCGCCAGCAGTTTCGCATCGAACACTGAAGCTTTCTTT,CASSFASNTEAFF,NA,TRBJ1-1,NA,TRBV10-1
TGTGCCAGCTCTCTCAGGGCAGGACAGGGATATCGAACTAATGAAAAACTGTTTTTT,CASSLRAGQGYRTNEKLFF,TRBD1,TRBJ1-4,NA,TRBV18
TGTGCCAGTAGTATAGGAGGACAGATGAACACTGAAGCTTTCTTT,CASSIGGQMNTEAFF,NA,TRBJ1-1,NA,TRBV19
TGTGCCAGCTCTAGAGGGGACACCATATATTTT,CASSRGDTIYF,NA,TRBJ1-3,once,TRBV6-5
TGTGCCAGCAGACGGAAAGGCTCGGCCTACAATGAGCAGTTCTTC,CASRRKGSAYNEQFF,NA,TRBJ2-1,NA,TRBV3-1/TRBV3-2